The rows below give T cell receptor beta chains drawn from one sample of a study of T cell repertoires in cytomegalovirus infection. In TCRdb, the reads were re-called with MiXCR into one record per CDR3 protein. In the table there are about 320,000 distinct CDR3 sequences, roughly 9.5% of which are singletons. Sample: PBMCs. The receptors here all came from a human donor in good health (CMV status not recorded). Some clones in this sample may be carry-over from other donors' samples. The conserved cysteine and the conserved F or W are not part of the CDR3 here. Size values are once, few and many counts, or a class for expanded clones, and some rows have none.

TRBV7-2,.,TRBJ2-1,ASRQGAIEQF
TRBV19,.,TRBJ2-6,ASNSLSSGANVLT
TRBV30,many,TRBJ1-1,AWNTGTDRFKAF
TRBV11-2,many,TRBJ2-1,ASSPRTSGRASDEQF
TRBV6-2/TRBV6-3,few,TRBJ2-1,ASSYRGINEQF
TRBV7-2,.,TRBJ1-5,ASSLASVGGQPQH
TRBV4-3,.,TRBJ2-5,ASSYVPGGQETQY
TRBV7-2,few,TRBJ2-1,ASSRGDEQF
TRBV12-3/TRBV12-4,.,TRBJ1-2,ASSFQGADYGYT
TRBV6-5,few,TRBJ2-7,ASREGSYEQY
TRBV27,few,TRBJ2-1,ASKERGTPSYNEQF
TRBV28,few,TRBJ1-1,ASSLYGQGNTEAF
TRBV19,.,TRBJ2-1,ASSIASNEQF
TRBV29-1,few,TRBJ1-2,SVDGQGNRYGYT
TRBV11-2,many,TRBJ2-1,ASSLRLSGQVNEQF
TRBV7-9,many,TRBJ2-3,ASTRVEIYDTQY
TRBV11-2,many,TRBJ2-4,ASSPAPGTVLAKNIQY
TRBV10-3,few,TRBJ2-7,AISAQGWVLKD
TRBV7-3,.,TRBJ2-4,ASSRGGNVKDIQY
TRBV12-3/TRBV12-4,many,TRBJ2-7,ASSLTGGKFREQY
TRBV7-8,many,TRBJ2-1,ASSFGQGAYNEQF
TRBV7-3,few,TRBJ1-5,ASSSGAYQPQH
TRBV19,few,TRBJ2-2,ASKRGANTGELF
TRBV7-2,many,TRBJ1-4,ASSRHRGFDEKLF
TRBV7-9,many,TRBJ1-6,ASSRQGAGNSPLH
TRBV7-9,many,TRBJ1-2,ASSLEILPTNYGYT
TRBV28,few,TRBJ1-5,ASSHRGPSNQPQH
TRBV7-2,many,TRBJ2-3,ASSATSNTQY
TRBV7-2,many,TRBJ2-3,ASSLGSSGATDTQY
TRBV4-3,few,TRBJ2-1,ASSQSINRGHEQF
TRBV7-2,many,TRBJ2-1,ASTNLAINFNEQF
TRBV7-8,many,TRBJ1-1,ASSSFIGENTEAF
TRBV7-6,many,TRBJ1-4,ASRRQPNEKLF